The 4 T cell receptor beta chains reported below all come from one sample, sequenced in a study of cytomegalovirus exposure and HLA in healthy donors. The PCR employed 60 Vbeta primers together with 13 Jbeta primers. TCRdb's table, derived via immunoSEQ multiplex PCR, lists solely in-frame clones and lacks some. The profile shows tens of thousands of clones, 72% of them singletons. What was sequenced was PBMCs. The receptors here all came from a man aged 60 to 69 in good health and CMV-seropositive.

The chain couples TRBV9 to TRBJ1-1, with 7 bases identical to TRBD1. The V segment lost 4 bases and the J segment 1 base; nucleotides outside the gene matches: 10. The CDR3 extends over 16 amino acids. CDR1 SGDLS and CDR2 YYNGEE come from the germline V gene. The CDR3 nucleotides are TGTGCCAGCAGCCCAAGGGACAGACTCCCGAACACTGAAGCTTTCTTT. Its translation is CASSPRDRLPNTEAFF.

The chain uses TRBV6-1 and TRBJ2-3; 10 bases map to TRBD2. Germline loops: CDR1 MNHNS, CDR2 SASEGT. The length of the CDR3 is 17 residues. With 2 bases clipped from V and 2 bases from J, the junction kept 7 bases outside the gene matches. CDR3: CASSEWVAGGPTDTQYF. DNA for the CDR3: TGTGCCAGCAGTGAATGGGTAGCGGGGGGTCCCACAGATACGCAGTATTTT.

The chain employs TRBV6-5 and TRBJ2-5; TRBD1 might be the D (5 bases). The CDR3 runs to 15 residues. CDR1 and CDR2 (germline): MNHEY, SVGAGI. Trimming removed 2 bases from V and 2 bases from J, with 12 bases in between. The CDR3 loop reads CASSYGAASQETQYF. The CDR3 DNA is TGTGCCAGCAGTTACGGGGCGGCGTCACAAGAGACCCAGTACTTC.

The rearrangement joins TRBV7-9 to TRBJ2-2; D may be TRBD1 (7 bases). Trimming shortened V by 1 base and J by 6 bases, and 15 bases separated the two germline ends. The germline V gene encodes CDR1 SEHNR and CDR2 FQNEAQ (reference sequence). The CDR3 contains 16 residues. CDR3 region: CASSLVGRGEPGELFF. CDR3 sequence (DNA): TGTGCCAGCAGCTTAGTCGGCAGGGGGGAACCCGGGGAGCTGTTTTTT.